The present TCR beta chain was sequenced within a study of blood T cell repertoires in COVID-19. As for the study in general: Researchers got acute and convalescent COVID-19 samples from the United States, Italy and Spain. PBMCs, B-cell-depleted T cells, or T cells were the source of the cDNA or gDNA that made up the material.

The CDR3 runs to 15 residues. CDR1 SGHRS and CDR2 YFSETQ come from the germline V gene. Between the trimmed V and J ends, which lost 1 base and 3 bases, there was a span of 13 bases. Only a few counts were recorded for this clone. Original processing methods: Amplifying reference gene primers gave estimates of nucleated cell counts. Profiling relied on immunoSEQ multiplex PCR, and the TCRdb table lists in-frame clones only, not all of them. The V and J calls and the clone size are those of that table, but D and trimming were determined from the DNA. The sample records roughly 160,000 clones, roughly 87% being singletons.

The gene calls are TRBV5-1 and TRBJ2-5; TRBD1 is a possible D gene (5 bases). Sequenced: peripheral blood. The sequence came from a woman aged 55 to 70 who had recovered from COVID-19. The CDR3 protein is CASSLTGSWEETQYF. CDR3 coding DNA: TGCGCCAGCAGCTTGACAGGTTCTTGGGAAGAGACCCAGTACTTC. Full variable domain (remainder filled in from reference TRBV5-1 and TRBJ2-5): KAGVTQTPRYLIKTRGQQVTLSCSPISGHRSVSWYQQTPGQGLQFLFEYFSETQRNKGNFPGRFSGRQFSNSRSEMNVSTLELGDSALYLCASSLTGSWEETQYFGPGTRLLVL.